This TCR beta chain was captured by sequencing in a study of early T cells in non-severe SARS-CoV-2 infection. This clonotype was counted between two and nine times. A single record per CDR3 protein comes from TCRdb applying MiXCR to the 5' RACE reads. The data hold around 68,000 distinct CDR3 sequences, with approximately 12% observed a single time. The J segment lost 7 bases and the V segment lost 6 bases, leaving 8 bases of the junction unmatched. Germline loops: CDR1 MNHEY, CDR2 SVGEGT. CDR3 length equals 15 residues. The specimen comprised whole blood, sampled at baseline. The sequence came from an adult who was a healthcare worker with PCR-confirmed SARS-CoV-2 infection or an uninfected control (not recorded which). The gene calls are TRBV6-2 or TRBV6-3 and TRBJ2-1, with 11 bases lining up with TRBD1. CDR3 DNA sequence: TGTGCCAGCAGACCGGACAGGGGGCGTAGGAATGAGCAGTTCTTC. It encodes CASRPDRGRRNEQFF.